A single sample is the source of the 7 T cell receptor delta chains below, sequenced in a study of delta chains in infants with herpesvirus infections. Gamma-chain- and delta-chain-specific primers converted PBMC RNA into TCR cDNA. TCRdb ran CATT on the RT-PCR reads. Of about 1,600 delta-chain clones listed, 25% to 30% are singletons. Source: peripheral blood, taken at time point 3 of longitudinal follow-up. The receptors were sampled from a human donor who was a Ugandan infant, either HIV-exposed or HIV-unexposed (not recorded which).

The CDR3 DNA follows: TGTGCTCTTGGGGCCGTTTGGGATACGCTTCCGTACACCGATAAACTCATCTTT. Residues: CALGAVWDTLPYTDKLIF. The chain couples TRDV1 to TRDJ1; 8 nucleotides match TRDD3. The CDR3 spans 18 residues. The germline V gene has CDR1 TSWWSYY and CDR2 QGS. After removal of 4 bases from V and 0 bases from J, the junction contained 13 bases not matched to a gene.

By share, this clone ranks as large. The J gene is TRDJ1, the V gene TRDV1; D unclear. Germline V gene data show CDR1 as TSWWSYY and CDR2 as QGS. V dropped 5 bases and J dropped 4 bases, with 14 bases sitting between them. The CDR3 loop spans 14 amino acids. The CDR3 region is CALGSRAHYDKLIF. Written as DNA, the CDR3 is TGTGCTCTTGGGTCCCGGGCCCACTACGATAAACTCATCTTT.

In DNA form, the CDR3 reads TGTGCTCTTGGGGAACTAGAACCCTTCTTTCCTATAGCCCCCTTTACTGGGGGATACCTCGATAAACTCATCTTT. Residues: CALGELEPFFPIAPFTGGYLDKLIF. The rearrangement uses TRDV1 and TRDJ1; 12 bases map to TRDD3. CDR3 length: 25 residues. Losses at the gene ends were 0 bases for V and 4 bases for J; bases not matched to a gene: 30. Germline V gene data show CDR1 as TSWWSYY and CDR2 as QGS.

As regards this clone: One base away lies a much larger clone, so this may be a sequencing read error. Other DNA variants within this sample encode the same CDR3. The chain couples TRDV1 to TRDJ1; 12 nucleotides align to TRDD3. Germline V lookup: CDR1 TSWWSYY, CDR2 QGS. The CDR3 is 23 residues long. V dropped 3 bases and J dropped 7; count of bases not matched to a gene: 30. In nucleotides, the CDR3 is TGTGCTCTTGGGGAGTCCCCTTTCCTACTAAGATTATACTGGGGGATACATGTCAGTAAACTCATCTTT. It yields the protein CALGESPFLLRLYWGIHVSKLIF.

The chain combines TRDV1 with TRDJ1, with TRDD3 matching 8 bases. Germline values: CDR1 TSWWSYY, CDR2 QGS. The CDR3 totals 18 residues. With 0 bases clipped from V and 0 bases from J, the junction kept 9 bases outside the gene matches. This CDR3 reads CALGELRVLGVYTDKLIF. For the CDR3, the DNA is TGTGCTCTTGGGGAACTCCGAGTACTGGGGGTTTACACCGATAAACTCATCTTT.

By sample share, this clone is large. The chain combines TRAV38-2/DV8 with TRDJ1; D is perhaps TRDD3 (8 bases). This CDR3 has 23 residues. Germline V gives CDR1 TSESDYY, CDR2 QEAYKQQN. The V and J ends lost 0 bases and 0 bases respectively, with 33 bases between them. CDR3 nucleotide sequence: TGTGCTTATAGGAGCGCAGTCCTTCCTTCTGACCTGGGGGAAACCCCGTACACCGATAAACTCATCTTT. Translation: CAYRSAVLPSDLGETPYTDKLIF.

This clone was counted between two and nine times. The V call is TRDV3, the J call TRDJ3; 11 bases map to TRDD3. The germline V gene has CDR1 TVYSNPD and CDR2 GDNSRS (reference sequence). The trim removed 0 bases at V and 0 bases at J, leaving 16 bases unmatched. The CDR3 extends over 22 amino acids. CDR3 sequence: CAFSFPHWGITLRSWDTRQMFF. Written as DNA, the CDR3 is TGTGCCTTTAGCTTTCCCCACTGGGGGATAACCCTTCGCTCCTGGGACACCCGACAGATGTTTTTC.